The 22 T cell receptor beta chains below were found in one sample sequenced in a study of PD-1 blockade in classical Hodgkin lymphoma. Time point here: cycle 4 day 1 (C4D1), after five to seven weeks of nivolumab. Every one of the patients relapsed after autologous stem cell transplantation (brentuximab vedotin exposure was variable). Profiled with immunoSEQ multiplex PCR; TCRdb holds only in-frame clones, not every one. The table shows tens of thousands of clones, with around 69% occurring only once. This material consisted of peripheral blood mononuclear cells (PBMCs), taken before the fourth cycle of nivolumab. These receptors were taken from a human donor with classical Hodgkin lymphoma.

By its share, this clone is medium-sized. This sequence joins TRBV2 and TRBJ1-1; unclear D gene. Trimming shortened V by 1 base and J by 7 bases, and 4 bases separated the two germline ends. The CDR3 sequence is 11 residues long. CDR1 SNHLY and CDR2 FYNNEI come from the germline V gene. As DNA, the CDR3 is TGTGCCAGCAGTGAAGGGGGTGAAGCTTTCTTT. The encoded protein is CASSEGGEAFF.

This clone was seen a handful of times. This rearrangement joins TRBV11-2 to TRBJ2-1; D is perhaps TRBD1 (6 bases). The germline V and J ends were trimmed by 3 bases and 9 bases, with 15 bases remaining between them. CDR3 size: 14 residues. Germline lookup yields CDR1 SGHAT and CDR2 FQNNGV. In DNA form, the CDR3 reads TGTGCCAGCAGCTTCCCAGGGGTGGTCGGTGAGCAGTTCTTC. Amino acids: CASSFPGVVGEQFF. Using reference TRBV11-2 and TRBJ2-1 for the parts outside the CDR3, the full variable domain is EAGVAQSPRYKIIEKRQSVAFWCNPISGHATLYWYQQILGQGPKLLIQFQNNGVVDDSQLPKDRFSAERLKGVDSTLKIQPAKLEDSAVYLCASSFPGVVGEQFFGPGTRLTVL.

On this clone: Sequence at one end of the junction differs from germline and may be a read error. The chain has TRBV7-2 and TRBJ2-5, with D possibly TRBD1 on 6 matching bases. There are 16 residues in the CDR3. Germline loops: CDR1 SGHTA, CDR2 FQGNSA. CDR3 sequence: CASSLGVQGPQGTQYF. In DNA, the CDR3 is TGTGCCAGCAGCTTAGGGGTACAGGGTCCGCAAGGGACCCAGTACTTC.

The CDR3 region has the DNA TGTGCCAGCAGCCCTTGGACAGAGAACACTGAAGCTTTCTTT. It codes for CASSPWTENTEAFF. The rearrangement uses TRBV9 and TRBJ1-1, with D possibly being TRBD1 (6 bases). There are 14 residues in the CDR3. Germline loops: CDR1 SGDLS, CDR2 YYNGEE. Trimming cost V 4 bases and J 1 base, with 11 bases left between them. The entire variable domain, with the rest obtained from reference TRBV9 and TRBJ1-1, is as follows: DSGVTQTPKHLITATGQRVTLRCSPRSGDLSVYWYQQSLDQGLQFLIQYYNGEERAKGNILERFSAQQFPDLHSELNLSSLELGDSALYFCASSPWTENTEAFFGQGTRLTVV.

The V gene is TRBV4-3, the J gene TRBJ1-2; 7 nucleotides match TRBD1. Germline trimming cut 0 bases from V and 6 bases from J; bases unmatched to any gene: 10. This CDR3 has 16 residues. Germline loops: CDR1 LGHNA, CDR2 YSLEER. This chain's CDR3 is CASSQDNGGQDDGYTF. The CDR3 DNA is TGCGCCAGCAGCCAAGATAACGGAGGACAGGATGATGGCTACACCTTC.

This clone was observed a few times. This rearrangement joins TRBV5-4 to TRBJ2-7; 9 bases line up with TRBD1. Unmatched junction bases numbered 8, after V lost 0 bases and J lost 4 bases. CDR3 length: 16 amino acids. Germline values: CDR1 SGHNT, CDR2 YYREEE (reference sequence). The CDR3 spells CASSLAGGQGRYEQYF. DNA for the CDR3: TGTGCCAGCAGCTTGGCCGGGGGACAGGGTAGGTACGAGCAGTACTTC.

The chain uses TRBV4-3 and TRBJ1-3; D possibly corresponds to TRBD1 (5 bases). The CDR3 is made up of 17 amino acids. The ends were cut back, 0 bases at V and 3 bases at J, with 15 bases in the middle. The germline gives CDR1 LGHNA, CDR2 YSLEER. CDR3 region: CASSQDRAGIGGNTIYF. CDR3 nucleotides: TGCGCCAGCAGCCAAGATCGGGCAGGGATCGGTGGAAACACCATATATTTT.

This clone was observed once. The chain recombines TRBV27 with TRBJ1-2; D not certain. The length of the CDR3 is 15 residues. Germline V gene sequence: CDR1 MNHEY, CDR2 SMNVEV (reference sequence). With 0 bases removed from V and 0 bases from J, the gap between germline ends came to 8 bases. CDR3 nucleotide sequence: TGTGCCAGCAGTTTATCTACCAAAACTAACTATGGCTACACCTTC. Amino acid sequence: CASSLSTKTNYGYTF.

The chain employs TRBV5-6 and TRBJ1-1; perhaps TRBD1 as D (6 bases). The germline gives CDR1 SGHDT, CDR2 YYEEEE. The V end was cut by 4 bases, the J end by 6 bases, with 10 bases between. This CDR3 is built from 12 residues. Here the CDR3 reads CASSPGGPEAFF. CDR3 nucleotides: TGTGCCAGCAGCCCGGGGGGGCCTGAAGCTTTCTTT.

The CDR3 sequence is CASGAPTGNTGELFF. The CDR3 DNA is TGTGCCAGCGGGGCCCCGACAGGGAACACCGGGGAGCTGTTTTTT. The genes are TRBV7-9 and TRBJ2-2; tentatively, D is TRBD1 (6 bases). Trimming took off 8 bases at V and 1 base at J, with 14 bases between the two ends. Germline V gene sequence: CDR1 SEHNR, CDR2 FQNEAQ (reference sequence). The CDR3 covers 15 residues.

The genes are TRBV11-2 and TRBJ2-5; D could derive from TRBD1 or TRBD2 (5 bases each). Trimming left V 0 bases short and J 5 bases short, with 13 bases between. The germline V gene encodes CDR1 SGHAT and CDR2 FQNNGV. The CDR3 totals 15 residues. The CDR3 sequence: CASSLEGEEKETQYF. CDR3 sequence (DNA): TGTGCCAGCAGCTTAGAGGGGGAAGAGAAGGAGACCCAGTACTTC.

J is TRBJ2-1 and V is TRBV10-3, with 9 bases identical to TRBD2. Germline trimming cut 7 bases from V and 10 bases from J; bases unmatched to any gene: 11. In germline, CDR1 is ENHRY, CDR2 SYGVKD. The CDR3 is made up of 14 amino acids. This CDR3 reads CAINPTGLAEEQFF. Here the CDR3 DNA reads TGTGCCATCAACCCCACGGGACTAGCAGAGGAGCAGTTCTTC.

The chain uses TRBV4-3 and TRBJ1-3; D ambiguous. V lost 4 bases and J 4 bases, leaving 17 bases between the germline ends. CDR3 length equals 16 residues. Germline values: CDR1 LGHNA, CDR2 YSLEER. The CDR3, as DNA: TGCGCCAGCAGCCCCGGCCCCACATCGTTGGGAAACACCATATATTTT. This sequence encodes CASSPGPTSLGNTIYF.

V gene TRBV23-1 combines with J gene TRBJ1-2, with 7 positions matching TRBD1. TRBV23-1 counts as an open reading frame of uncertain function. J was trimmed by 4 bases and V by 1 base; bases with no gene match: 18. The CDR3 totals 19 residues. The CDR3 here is CASSQWFLGTEKHCYGYTF. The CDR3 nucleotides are TGCGCCAGCAGTCAATGGTTTTTAGGGACAGAAAAACACTGCTATGGCTACACCTTC.

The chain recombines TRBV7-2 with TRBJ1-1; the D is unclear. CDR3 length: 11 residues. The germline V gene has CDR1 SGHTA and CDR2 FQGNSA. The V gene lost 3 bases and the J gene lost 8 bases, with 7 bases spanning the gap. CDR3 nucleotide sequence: TGTGCCAGCAGCTTGGCCCGAGAAGCTTTCTTT. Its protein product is CASSLAREAFF.

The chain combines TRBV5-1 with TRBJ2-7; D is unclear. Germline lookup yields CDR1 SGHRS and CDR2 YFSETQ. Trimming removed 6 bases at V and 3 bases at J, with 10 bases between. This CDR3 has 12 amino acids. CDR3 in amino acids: CASNNADYEQYF. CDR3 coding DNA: TGCGCCAGCAACAACGCCGACTACGAGCAGTACTTC.

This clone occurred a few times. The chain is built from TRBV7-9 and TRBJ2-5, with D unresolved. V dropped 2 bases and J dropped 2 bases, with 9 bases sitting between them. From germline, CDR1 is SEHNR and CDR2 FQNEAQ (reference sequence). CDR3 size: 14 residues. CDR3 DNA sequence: TGTGCCAGCAGCTTATCGAAGGCACAAGAGACCCAGTACTTC. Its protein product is CASSLSKAQETQYF.

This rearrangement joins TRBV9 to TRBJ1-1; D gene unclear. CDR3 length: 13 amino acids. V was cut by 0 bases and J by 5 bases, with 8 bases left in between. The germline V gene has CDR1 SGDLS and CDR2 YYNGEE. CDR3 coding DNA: TGTGCCAGCAGCGTAGCAATGGGAACTGAAGCTTTCTTT. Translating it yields CASSVAMGTEAFF.

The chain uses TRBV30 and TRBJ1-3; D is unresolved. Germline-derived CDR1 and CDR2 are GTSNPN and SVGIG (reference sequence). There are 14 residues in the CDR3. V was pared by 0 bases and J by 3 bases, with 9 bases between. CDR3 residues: CAWSVLSGGNTIYF. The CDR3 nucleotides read TGTGCCTGGAGTGTACTAAGCGGTGGAAACACCATATATTTT. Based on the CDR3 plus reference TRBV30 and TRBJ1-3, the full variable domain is SQTIHQWPATLVQPVGSPLSLECTVEGTSNPNLYWYRQAAGRGLQLLFYSVGIGQISSEVPQNLSASRPQDRQFILSSKKLLLSDSGFYLCAWSVLSGGNTIYFGEGSWLTVV.

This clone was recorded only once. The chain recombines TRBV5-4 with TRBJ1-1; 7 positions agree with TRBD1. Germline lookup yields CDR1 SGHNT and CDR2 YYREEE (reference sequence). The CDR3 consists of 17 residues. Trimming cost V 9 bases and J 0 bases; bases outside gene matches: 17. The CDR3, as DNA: TGTGCCATCCGAAGGAAGGGGGCTGCTTCGATGAACACTGAAGCTTTCTTT. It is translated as CAIRRKGAASMNTEAFF.

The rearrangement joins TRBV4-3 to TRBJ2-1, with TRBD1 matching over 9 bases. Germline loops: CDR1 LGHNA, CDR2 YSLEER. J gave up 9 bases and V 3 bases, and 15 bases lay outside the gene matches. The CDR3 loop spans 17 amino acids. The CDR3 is CASSQAVPRTGVSEQFF. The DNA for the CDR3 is TGCGCCAGCAGCCAGGCGGTCCCTCGGACAGGGGTTAGTGAGCAGTTCTTC.

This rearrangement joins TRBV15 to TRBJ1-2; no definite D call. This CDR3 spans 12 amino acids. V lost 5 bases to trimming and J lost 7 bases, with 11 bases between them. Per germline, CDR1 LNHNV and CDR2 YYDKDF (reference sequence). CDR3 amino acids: CATSRATLGYTF. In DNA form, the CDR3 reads TGTGCCACCAGCCGCGCGACCCTTGGCTACACCTTC.